This entry features one T cell receptor (beta chain) sequence. Its target is unknown. The data stem from a study of cytomegalovirus exposure and HLA in healthy donors. Primers for the PCR totalled 60 Vbeta and 13 Jbeta. In the authors' workflow: Later reanalysis found about 78 million unique TCR beta chains, around 10 million of them shared. TCRdb's copy holds only in-frame clones and misses some; the assay was immunoSEQ multiplex PCR. Clone size and the V and J calls come from that table; the DNA yielded D and trimming. In the table there are about 130,000 clones, about 82% of which are singletons. CDR3 size: 14 residues. V lost 3 bases and J lost 1, with 9 bases in between. Looked up from germline, CDR1 is SGHAT and CDR2 is FQNNGV. Study-level findings and limits: An apparent linkage of common viral pathogens to several of the most significant clusters emerged in a later analysis.

J is TRBJ2-5 and V is TRBV11-2; tentative D call: TRBD2 (6 bases). This receptor was obtained from a young man in good health. The sample taken for sequencing was PBMCs. CDR3 amino acids: CASSFRRGQETQYF. CDR3 nucleotides: TGTGCCAGCAGCTTTCGGAGGGGCCAAGAGACCCAGTACTTC.